This T cell receptor beta chain is from a study of identical twins. MiXCR, run by TCRdb on the 5' RACE reads, gives a single entry per CDR3 protein. The sample has 200,000 to 250,000 distinct CDR3 sequences; roughly an eighth are singletons. The V gene's germline CDR1 is MDHEN and CDR2 SYDVKM. The CDR3 is made up of 14 amino acids. The junction had 8 bases not matched to a gene; V was cut back by 8 bases and J by 4 bases. Findings and caveats of the study: It was cross-sectional statistical analysis, not following the same donors, that the conclusions relied on.

This clonotype has only a few counts. Its target is not known. This sample also belongs to another study, concerning yellow fever vaccine responses in identical twins.

This sequence joins TRBV28 and TRBJ2-3; 8 bases are a match to TRBD1. Sequenced material: memory (CD45RO+) T cells sorted from blood. The receptor was isolated from a young woman in good health. Here the CDR3 reads CASGRDRQADTQYF. The DNA for the CDR3 is TGTGCCAGCGGCCGGGACAGGCAGGCAGATACGCAGTATTTT.